This T cell receptor (beta chain) was obtained from a study of cytomegalovirus exposure and HLA in healthy donors. The data were produced by immunoSEQ multiplex PCR, yet TCRdb's version contains in-frame clones alone and is incomplete. The data hold around 200,000 clones, with about 91% observed a single time. Germline CDR1 reads MNHNS; CDR2 reads SASEGT. The germline V and J ends were trimmed by 1 base and 7 bases, with 13 bases remaining between them. The CDR3 is 14 amino acids. This clone has just one count. The J gene is TRBJ1-2, the V gene TRBV6-1; tentative D call: TRBD1 (6 bases). The sequenced sample was PBMCs. The TCR sequence derives from a woman aged 18-30 years in good health and CMV-seronegative. Written as DNA, the CDR3 is TGTGCCAGCAGTGAAGGGACAGAATCAGTTGGCTACACCTTC. Encoded protein: CASSEGTESVGYTF.